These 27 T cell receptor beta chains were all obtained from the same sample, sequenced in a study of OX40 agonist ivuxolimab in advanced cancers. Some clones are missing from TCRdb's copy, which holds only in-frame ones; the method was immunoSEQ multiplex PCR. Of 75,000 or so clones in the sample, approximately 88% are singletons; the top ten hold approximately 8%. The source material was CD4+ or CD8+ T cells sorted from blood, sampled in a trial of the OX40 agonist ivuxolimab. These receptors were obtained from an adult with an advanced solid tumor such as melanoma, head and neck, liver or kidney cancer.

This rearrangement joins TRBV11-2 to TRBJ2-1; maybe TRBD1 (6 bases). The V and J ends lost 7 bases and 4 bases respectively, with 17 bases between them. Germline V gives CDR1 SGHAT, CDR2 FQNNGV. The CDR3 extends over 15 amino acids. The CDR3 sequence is CASTLSWTAYNEQFF. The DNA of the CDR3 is TGTGCCAGCACCCTATCATGGACAGCTTACAATGAGCAGTTCTTC. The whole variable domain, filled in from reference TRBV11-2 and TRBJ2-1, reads EAGVAQSPRYKIIEKRQSVAFWCNPISGHATLYWYQQILGQGPKLLIQFQNNGVVDDSQLPKDRFSAERLKGVDSTLKIQPAKLEDSAVYLCASTLSWTAYNEQFFGPGTRLTVL.

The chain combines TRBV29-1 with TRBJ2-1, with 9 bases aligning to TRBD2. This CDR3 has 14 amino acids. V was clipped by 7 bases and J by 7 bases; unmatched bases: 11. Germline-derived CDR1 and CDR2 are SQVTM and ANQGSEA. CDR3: CSAGRSGSKNEQFF. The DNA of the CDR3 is TGCAGCGCCGGGCGTAGCGGGAGTAAGAATGAGCAGTTCTTC.

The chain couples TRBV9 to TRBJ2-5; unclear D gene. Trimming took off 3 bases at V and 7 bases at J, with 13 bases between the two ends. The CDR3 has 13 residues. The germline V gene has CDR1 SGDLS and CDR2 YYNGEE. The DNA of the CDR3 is TGTGCCAGCAGCGATTCCGATGTGGGGACCCAGTACTTC. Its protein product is CASSDSDVGTQYF.

The CDR3 bases are TGTGCCAGCAGCGTCGACCAGGGAAACTACAATGAGCAGTTCTTC. Protein product: CASSVDQGNYNEQFF. The J gene is TRBJ2-1, the V gene TRBV11-2; TRBD1 is a possible D gene (5 bases). In germline, CDR1 is SGHAT, CDR2 FQNNGV. The V end lost 5 bases, the J end lost 3 bases, and 14 bases lay between the germline ends. This CDR3 spans 15 amino acids. Filled out from reference TRBV11-2 and TRBJ2-1, the complete variable domain reads EAGVAQSPRYKIIEKRQSVAFWCNPISGHATLYWYQQILGQGPKLLIQFQNNGVVDDSQLPKDRFSAERLKGVDSTLKIQPAKLEDSAVYLCASSVDQGNYNEQFFGPGTRLTVL.

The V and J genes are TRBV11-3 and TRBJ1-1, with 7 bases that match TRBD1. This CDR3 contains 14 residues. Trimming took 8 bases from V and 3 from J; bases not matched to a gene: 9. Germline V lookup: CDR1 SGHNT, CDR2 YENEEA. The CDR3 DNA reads TGTGCCAGCGCCTTCGGACAGGCCTACACTGAAGCTTTCTTT. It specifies CASAFGQAYTEAFF.

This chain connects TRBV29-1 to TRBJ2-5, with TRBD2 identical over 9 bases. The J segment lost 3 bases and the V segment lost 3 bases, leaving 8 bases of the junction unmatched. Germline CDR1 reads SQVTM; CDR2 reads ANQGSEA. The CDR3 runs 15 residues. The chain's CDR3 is CSVDGGRGREETQYF. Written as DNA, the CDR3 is TGCAGCGTTGATGGCGGGAGGGGTAGGGAAGAGACCCAGTACTTC.

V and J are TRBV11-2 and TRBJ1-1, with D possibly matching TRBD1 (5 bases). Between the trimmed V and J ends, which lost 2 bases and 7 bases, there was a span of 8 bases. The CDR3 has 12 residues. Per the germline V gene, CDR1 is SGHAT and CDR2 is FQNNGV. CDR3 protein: CASSLTGVEAFF. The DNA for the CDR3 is TGTGCCAGCAGCTTAACGGGGGTTGAAGCTTTCTTT.

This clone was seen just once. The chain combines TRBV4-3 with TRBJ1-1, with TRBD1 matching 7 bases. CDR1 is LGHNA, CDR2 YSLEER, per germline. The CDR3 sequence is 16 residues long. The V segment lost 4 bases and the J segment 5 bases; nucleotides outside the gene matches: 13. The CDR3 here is CASSPHGQAERTEAFF. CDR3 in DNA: TGCGCCAGCAGCCCCCACGGACAGGCCGAAAGGACTGAAGCTTTCTTT.

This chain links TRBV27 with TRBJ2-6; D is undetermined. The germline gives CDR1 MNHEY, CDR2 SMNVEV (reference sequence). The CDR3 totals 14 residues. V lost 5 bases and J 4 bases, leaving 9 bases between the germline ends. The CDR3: CASSPLEGANVLTF. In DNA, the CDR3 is TGTGCCAGCAGTCCTCTCGAGGGGGCCAACGTCCTGACTTTC.

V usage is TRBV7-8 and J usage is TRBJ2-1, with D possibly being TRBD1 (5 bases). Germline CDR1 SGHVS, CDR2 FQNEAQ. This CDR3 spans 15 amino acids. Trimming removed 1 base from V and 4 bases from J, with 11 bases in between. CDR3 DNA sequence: TGTGCCAGCAGCTTAGGTGACGCAGGGTACAATGAGCAGTTCTTC. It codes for CASSLGDAGYNEQFF.

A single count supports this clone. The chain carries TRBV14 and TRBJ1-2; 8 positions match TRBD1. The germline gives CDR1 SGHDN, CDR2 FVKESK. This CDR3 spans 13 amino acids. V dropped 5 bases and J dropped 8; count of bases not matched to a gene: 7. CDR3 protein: CASSLGQVGGYTF. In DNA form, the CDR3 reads TGTGCCAGCAGCTTGGGACAGGTTGGGGGCTACACCTTC.

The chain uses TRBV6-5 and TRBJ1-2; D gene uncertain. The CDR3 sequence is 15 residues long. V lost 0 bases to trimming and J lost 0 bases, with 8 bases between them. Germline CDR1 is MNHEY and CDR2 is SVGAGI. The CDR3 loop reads CASSYSFEANYGYTF. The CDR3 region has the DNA TGTGCCAGCAGTTACTCTTTTGAGGCTAACTATGGCTACACCTTC.

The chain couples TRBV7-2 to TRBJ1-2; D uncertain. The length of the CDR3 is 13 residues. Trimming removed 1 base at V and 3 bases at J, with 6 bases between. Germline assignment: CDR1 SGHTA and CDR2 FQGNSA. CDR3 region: CASSLVQDYGYTF. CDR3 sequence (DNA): TGTGCCAGCAGCTTAGTGCAGGACTATGGCTACACCTTC.

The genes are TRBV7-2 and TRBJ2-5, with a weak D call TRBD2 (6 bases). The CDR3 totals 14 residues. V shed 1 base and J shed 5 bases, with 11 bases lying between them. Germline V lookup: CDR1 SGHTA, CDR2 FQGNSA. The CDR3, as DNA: TGTGCCAGCAGCTTAGAACTAGCTGAGGAGACCCAGTACTTC. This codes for CASSLELAEETQYF.

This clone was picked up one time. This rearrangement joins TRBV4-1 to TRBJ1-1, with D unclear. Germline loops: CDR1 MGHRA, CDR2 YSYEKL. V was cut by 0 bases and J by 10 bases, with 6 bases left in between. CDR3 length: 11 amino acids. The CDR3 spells CASSQERRAFF. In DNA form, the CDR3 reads TGCGCCAGCAGCCAAGAACGGAGAGCTTTCTTT.

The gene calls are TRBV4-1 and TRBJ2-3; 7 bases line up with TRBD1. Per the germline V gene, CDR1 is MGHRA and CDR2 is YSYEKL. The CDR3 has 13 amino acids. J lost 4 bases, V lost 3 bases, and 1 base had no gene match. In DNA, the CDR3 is TGCGCCAGCAGCCATGGGACAGCAGATACGCAGTATTTT. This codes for CASSHGTADTQYF.

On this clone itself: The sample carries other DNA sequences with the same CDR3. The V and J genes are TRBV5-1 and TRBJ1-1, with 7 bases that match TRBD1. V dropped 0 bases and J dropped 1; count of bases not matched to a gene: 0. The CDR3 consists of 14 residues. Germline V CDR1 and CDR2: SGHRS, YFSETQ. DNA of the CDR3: TGCGCCAGCAGCTTGGGGACAGGGAACACTGAAGCTTTCTTT. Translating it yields CASSLGTGNTEAFF.

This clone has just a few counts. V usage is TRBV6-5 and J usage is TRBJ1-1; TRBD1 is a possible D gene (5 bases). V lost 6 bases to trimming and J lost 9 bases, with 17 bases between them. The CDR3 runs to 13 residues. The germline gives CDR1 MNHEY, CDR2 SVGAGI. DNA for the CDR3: TGTGCCAGCAGCTCCCTTCGGGGGGAAAAAGCTTTCTTT. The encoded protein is CASSSLRGEKAFF.

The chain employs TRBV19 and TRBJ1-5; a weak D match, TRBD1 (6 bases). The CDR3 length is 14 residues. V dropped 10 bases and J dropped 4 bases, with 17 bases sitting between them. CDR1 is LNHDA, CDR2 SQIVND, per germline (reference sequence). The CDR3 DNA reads TGTGCCACCCAAATCGGGCAGGGGAATCAGCCCCAGCATTTT. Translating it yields CATQIGQGNQPQHF.

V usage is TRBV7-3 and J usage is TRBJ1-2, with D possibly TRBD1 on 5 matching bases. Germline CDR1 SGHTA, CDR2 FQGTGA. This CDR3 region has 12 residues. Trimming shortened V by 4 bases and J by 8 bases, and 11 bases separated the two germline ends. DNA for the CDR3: TGTGCCAGCAGCTCGGGGGTCGGCGGCTACACCTTC. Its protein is CASSSGVGGYTF.

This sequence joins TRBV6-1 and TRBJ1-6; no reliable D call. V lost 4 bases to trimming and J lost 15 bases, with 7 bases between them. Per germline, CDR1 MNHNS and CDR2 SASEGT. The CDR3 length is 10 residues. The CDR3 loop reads CASSAIDLHF. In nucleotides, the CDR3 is TGTGCCAGCAGTGCCATAGACCTCCACTTT.

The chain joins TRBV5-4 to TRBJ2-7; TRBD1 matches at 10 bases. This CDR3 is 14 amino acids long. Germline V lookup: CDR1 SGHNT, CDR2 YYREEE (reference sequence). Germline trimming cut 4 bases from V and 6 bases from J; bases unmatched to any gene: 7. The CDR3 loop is CASSSYGTGAEQYF. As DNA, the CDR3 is TGTGCCAGCAGCAGCTACGGGACAGGGGCCGAGCAGTACTTC.

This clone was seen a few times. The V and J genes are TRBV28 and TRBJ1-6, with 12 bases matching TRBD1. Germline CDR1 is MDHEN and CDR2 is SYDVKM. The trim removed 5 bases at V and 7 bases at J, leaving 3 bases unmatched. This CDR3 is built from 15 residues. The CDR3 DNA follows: TGTGCCAGCAGTCGGGGACAGGGGGCAAATTCACCCCTCCACTTT. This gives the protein CASSRGQGANSPLHF.

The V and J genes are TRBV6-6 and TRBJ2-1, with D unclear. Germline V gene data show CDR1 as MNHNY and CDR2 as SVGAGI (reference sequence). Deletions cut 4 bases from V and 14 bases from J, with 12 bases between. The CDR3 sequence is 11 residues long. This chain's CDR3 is CASSSGRLEFF. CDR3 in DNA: TGTGCCAGCAGTTCGGGTCGTTTGGAGTTCTTC.

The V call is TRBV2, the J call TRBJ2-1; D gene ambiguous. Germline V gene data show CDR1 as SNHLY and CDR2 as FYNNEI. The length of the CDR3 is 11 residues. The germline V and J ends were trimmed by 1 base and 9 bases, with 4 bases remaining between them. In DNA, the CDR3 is TGTGCCAGCAGTGAAGGGTTTGAGCAGTTCTTC. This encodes CASSEGFEQFF. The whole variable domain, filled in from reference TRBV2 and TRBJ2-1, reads EPEVTQTPSHQVTQMGQEVILRCVPISNHLYFYWYRQILGQKVEFLVSFYNNEISEKSEIFDDQFSVERPDGSNFTLKIRSTKLEDSAMYFCASSEGFEQFFGPGTRLTVL.

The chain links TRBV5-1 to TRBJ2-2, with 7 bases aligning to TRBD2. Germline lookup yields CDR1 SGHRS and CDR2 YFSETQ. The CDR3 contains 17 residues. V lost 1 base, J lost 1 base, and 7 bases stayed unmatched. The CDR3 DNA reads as TGCGCCAGCAGCTTGCTCTCTACGGGGGGGAACACCGGGGAGCTGTTTTTT. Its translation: CASSLLSTGGNTGELFF.

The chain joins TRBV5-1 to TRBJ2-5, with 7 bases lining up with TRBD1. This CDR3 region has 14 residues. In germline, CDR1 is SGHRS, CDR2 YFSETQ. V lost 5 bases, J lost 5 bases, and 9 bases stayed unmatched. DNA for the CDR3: TGCGCCAGCAGTCAAAGACAGGGATCGGAGACCCAGTACTTC. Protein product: CASSQRQGSETQYF. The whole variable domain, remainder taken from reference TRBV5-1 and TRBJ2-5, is KAGVTQTPRYLIKTRGQQVTLSCSPISGHRSVSWYQQTPGQGLQFLFEYFSETQRNKGNFPGRFSGRQFSNSRSEMNVSTLELGDSALYLCASSQRQGSETQYFGPGTRLLVL.